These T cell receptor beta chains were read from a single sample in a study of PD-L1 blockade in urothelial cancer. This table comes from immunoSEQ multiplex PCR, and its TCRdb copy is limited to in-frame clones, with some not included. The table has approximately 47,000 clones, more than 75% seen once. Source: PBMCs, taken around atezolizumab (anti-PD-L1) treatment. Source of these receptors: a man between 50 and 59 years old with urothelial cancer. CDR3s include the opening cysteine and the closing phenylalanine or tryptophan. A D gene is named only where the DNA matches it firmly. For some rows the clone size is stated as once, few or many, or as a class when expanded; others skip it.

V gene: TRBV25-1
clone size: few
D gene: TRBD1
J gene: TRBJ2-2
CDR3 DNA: TGTGCCAGCAGTGACGGACAGGGGGGGAACACCGGGGAGCTGTTTTTT
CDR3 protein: CASSDGQGGNTGELFF

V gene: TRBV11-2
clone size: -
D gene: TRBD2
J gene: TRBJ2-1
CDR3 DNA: TGTGCCAGCAGCTCTCTAGCGGGAGGGCCTATTGAGCAGTTCTTC
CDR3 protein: CASSSLAGGPIEQFF

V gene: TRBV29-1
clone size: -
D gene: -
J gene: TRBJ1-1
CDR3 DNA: TGCAGCGTTGATAACATCGGGGGGCTGAACACTGAAGCTTTCTTT
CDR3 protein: CSVDNIGGLNTEAFF

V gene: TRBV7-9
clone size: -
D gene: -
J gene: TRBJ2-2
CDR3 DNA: TGTGCCAGCAGGGGAGGTTCGGACACCGGGGAGCTGTTTTTT
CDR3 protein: CASRGGSDTGELFF

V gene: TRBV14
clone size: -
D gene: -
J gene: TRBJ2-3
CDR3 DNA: TGTGCCAGCAGCCAAGGAACAGGGTCTTCTTCAGATACGCAGTATTTT
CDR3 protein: CASSQGTGSSSDTQYF

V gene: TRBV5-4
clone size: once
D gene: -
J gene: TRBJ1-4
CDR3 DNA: TGTGCCAGCAGCGATGGCGTAGGGAGTAATGAAAAACTGTTTTTT
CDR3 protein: CASSDGVGSNEKLFF

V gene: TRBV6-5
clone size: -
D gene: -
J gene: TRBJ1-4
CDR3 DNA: TGTGCCAGCAGTTACGGATGGGGCGGGGGTGAAAAACTGTTTTTT
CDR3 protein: CASSYGWGGGEKLFF

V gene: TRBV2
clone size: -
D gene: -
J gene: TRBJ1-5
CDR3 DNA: TGTGCCAGCAGCTTCGAGAGGGTGAATCAGCCCCAGCATTTT
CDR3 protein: CASSFERVNQPQHF

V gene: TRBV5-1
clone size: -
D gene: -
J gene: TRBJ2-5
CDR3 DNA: TGCGCCAGCAGTCTTGACGGAGAAGAGACCCAGTACTTC
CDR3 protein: CASSLDGEETQYF

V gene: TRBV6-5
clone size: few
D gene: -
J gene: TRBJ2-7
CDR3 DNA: TGTGCCAGCACCCCCTCTGTTTTTTCCTACGAGCAGTACTTC
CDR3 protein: CASTPSVFSYEQYF

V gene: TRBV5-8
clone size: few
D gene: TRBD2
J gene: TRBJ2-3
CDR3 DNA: TGTGCCAGCAGCTTGGGTAGCGGGGGGGCGACAGATACGCAGTATTTT
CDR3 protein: CASSLGSGGATDTQYF

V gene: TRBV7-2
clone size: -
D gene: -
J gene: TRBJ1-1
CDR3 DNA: TGTGCCAGCAGCTATGCGGGTTCGAAGGGTTGGGCTTTCTTT
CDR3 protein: CASSYAGSKGWAFF

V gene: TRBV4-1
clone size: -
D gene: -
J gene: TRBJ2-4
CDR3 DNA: TGCGCCAGCAGCCAGGGGGTCGGGGGGCGCCCCAAAAACATTCAGTACTTC
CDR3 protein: CASSQGVGGRPKNIQYF

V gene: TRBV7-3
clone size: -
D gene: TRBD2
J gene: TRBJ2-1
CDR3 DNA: TGTGCCAGCAGCTTAAGTCCTAGCGGGGCGTACAATGAGCAGTTCTTC
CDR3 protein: CASSLSPSGAYNEQFF

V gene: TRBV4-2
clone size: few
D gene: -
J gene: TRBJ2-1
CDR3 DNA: TGTGCCAGCAGCCATGGGTTAGGCGGGTCCTACAATGAGCAGTTCTTC
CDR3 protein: CASSHGLGGSYNEQFF

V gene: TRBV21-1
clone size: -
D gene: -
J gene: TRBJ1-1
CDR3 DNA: TGTGCCAGAAGACGGGGGAGGAACACTGAAGCTTTCTTT
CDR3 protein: CARRRGRNTEAFF

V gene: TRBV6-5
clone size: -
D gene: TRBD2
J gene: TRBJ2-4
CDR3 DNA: TGTGCCAGCACCGGGGGGTTGGTCCGTTCCATTCAGTACTTC
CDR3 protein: CASTGGLVRSIQYF

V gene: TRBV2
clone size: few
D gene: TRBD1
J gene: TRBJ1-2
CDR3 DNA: TGTGCCAGCAGGGACAGGGAAAGGCCCACTAACTATGGCTACACCTTC
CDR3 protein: CASRDRERPTNYGYTF

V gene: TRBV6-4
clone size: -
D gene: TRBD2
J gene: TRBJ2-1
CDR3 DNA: TGTGCCAGCAGTGAGCGGGGGGGCTCCAATGAGCAGTTCTTC
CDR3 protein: CASSERGGSNEQFF

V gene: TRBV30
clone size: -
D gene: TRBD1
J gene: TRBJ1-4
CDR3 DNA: TGTGCCTGGGAACAGGGGCTGGGGAATGAAAAACTGTTTTTT
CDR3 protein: CAWEQGLGNEKLFF

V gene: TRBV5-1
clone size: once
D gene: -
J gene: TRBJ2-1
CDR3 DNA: TGCGCCAGCAGCTTACACCTAGAGTACAATGAGCAGTTCTTC
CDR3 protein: CASSLHLEYNEQFF

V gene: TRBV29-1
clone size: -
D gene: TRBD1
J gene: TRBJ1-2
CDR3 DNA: TGCAGCGTCTCGACAGGGAGCGGTGGCTACACCTTC
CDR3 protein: CSVSTGSGGYTF

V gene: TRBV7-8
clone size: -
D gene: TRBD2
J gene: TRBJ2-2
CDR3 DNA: TGTGCCAGCAGCTTGGGAGGGTATAACACCGGGGAGCTGTTTTTT
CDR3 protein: CASSLGGYNTGELFF

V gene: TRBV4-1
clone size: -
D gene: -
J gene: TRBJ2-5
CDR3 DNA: TGCGCCAGCAGCCAGCAACAGTACGTTCAAGAGACCCAGTACTTC
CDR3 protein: CASSQQQYVQETQYF

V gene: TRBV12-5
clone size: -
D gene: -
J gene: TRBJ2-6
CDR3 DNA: TGTGCTAGTGGACAACCCCCTGGGGCCAACGTCCTGACTTTC
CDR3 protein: CASGQPPGANVLTF

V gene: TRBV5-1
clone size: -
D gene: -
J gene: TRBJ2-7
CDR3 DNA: TGCGCCAGCAGCCTGGAAGCCCGACCGGGACTTTGGGACGAGCAGTACTTC
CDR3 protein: CASSLEARPGLWDEQYF

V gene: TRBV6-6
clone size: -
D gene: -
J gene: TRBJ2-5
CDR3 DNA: TGTGCCAGTACCCCCGCTAGCGTGCAAGAGACCCAGTACTTC
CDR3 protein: CASTPASVQETQYF

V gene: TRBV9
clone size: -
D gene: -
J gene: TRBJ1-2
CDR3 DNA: TGTGCCAGCAGCGTAGGGGCGGGGGGGGCGAGCTATGGCTACACCTTC
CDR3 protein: CASSVGAGGASYGYTF

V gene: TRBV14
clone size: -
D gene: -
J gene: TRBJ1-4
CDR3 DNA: TGTGCCAGCAGCCAGGGGCTTGGGGAAAAACTGTTTTTT
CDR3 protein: CASSQGLGEKLFF

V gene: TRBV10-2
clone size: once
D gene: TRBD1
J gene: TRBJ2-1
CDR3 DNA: TGCGCCAGCAGGCGTCAGGGGGCCCACAATGAGCAGTTCTTC
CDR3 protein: CASRRQGAHNEQFF

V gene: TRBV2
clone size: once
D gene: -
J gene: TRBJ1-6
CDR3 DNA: TGTGCCAGCATTCTTAGCTCCTATAATTCACCCCTCCACTTT
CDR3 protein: CASILSSYNSPLHF

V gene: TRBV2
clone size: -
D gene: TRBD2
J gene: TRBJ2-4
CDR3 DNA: TGTGCCAGCAGTACCCCTAGCGGGGGACTAGCCAAAAACATTCAGTACTTC
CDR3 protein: CASSTPSGGLAKNIQYF

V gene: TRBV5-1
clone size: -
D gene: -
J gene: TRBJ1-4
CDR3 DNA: TGCGCCAGCCACTCCCGGGAGGGACTTAATGAAAAACTGTTTTTT
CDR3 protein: CASHSREGLNEKLFF

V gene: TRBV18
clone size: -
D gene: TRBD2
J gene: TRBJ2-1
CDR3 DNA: TGTGCCAGCTCACCACTTGCGGGGGGACACAATGAGCAGTTCTTC
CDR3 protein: CASSPLAGGHNEQFF

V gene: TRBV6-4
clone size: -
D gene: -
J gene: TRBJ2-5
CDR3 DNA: TGTGCCAGCAGTGACTCGGCCGTCCAAGAGACCCAGTACTTC
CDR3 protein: CASSDSAVQETQYF

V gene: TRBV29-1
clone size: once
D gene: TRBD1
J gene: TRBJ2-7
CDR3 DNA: TGCAGCGTTGGGGGGGACAGGGGGCGCGAGCAGTACTTC
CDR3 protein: CSVGGDRGREQYF

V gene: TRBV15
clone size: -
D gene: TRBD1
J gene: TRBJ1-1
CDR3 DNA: TGTGCCACCACCAAGACAGGGGCCAACACTGAAGCTTTCTTT
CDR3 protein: CATTKTGANTEAFF

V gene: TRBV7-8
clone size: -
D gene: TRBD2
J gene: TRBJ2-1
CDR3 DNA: TGTGCCAGCAGCTTAGTTCGCCCTAGCGGGAGGTACAATGAGCAGTTCTTC
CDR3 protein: CASSLVRPSGRYNEQFF

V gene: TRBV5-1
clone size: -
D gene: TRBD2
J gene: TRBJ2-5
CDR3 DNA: TGCGCCAGCAGCGGGGGACTACCCCAAGAGACCCAGTACTTC
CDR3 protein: CASSGGLPQETQYF

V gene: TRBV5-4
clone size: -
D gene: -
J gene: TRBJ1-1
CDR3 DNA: TGTGCCAGCAGCGTTGACAAGAACACTGAAGCTTTCTTT
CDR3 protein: CASSVDKNTEAFF

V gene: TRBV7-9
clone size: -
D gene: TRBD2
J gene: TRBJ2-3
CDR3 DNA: TGTGCCAGCAGCTTATTCAGGCTAGCGGGAGGAGATACGCAGTATTTT
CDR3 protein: CASSLFRLAGGDTQYF

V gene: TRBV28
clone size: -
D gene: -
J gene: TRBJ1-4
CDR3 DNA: TGTGCCAGCAGGGGGACAACTACTAATGAAAAACTGTTTTTT
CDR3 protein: CASRGTTTNEKLFF

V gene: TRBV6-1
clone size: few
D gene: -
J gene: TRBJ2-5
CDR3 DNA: TGTGCCGGAGCCGAAGGTCGGACCCAGTACTTC
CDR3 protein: CAGAEGRTQYF

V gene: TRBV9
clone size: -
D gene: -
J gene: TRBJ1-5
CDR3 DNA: TGTGCCAGCAGTGACAGGCCTAGCAATCAGTCCCAGCATTTT
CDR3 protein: CASSDRPSNQSQHF

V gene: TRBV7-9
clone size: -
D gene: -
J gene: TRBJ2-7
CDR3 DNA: TGTGCCAGCAGCTGGGGGCAGGGATCCTACGAGCAGTACTTC
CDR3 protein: CASSWGQGSYEQYF

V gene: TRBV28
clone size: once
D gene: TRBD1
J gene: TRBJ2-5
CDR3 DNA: TGTGCCAGCAGTTCTTCCGGGACAGGGGGCAGAGCCCAGTACTTC
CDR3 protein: CASSSSGTGGRAQYF

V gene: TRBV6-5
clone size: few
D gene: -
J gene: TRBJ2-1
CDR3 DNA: TGTGCCAGCAGTTCATGGACCAGGGACAATGAGCAGTTCTTC
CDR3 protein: CASSSWTRDNEQFF

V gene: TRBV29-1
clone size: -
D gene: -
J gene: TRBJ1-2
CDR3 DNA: TGCAGCGTCCGGGGATTGGGAGGGGGGAACTATGGCTACACCTTC
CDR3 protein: CSVRGLGGGNYGYTF

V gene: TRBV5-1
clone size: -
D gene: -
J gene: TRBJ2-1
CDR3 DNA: TGCGCCAGCAGCTCCGCGGGGACCTACAATGAGCAGTTCTTC
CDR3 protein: CASSSAGTYNEQFF

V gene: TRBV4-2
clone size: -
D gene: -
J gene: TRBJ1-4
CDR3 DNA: TGTGCCAGCAGCACTCAGGGGCCTGGCGAAAAACTGTTTTTT
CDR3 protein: CASSTQGPGEKLFF

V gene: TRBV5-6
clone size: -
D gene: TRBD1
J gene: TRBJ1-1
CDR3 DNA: TGTGCCAGCAGCTCTTTAGGACAGGAGGACACTGAAGCTTTCTTT
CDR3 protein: CASSSLGQEDTEAFF